This is a list of T cell receptor beta chains from one sample in a study of vaccination and CD4 T cells after COVID-19. Their specific antigens are unknown. TCRdb recomputed calls from the PCR reads with MiXCR, one row per CDR3 protein. The profile covers about 25,000 distinct CDR3 sequences, with under 40% appearing a single time and 3% to 3.5% taken by the ten largest. Sequenced here: CD4+ T cells from blood, cultured in vitro, sampled about 7 months after SARS-CoV-2 vaccination. These receptors were obtained from a human donor who had recovered from COVID-19. Each CDR3 is given with its conserved first and last residue. A D gene is named only where the DNA matches it firmly. A clone size is listed for some rows: how often the clone was seen (once, few, many), or a class if it is expanded.

TRBJ2-1,.,TRBD2,TRBV7-2,CASSLVWGGTDEQFF,TGTGCCAGCAGCTTAGTTTGGGGGGGTACCGATGAGCAGTTCTTC
TRBJ2-1,few,TRBD1,TRBV28,CASSSPGQGIWGEQFF,TGTGCCAGCAGTTCCCCGGGACAGGGGATCTGGGGTGAGCAGTTCTTC
TRBJ2-5,few,TRBD2,TRBV20-1,CSGFESGTSLYETQYF,TGCAGTGGGTTCGAGTCCGGGACTAGTCTCTATGAGACCCAGTACTTC
TRBJ2-5,.,TRBD2,TRBV7-2,CARRNELAGCQETQYF,TGTGCCAGACGAAACGAACTAGCGGGATGCCAAGAGACCCAGTACTTC
TRBJ2-4,.,TRBD1,TRBV19,CASSRKDREDIQYF,TGTGCCAGTAGTAGAAAGGACAGGGAGGACATTCAGTACTTC
TRBJ2-7,few,TRBD2,TRBV10-3,CAIRREGPYEQYF,TGTGCCATCAGGCGGGAGGGCCCCTACGAGCAGTACTTC
TRBJ2-1,medium-sized,.,TRBV7-9,CASSSQGQGEQFF,TGTGCCAGCAGCTCGCAGGGGCAGGGTGAGCAGTTCTTC
TRBJ2-1,few,TRBD2,TRBV7-9,CASSSPAGEGGEQFF,TGTGCCAGCAGCTCCCCAGCGGGAGAAGGGGGTGAGCAGTTCTTC
TRBJ2-5,few,.,TRBV5-4,CASSLRTSPTQETQYF,TGTGCCAGCAGCTTGCGGACATCACCGACGCAAGAGACCCAGTACTTC
TRBJ2-1,few,.,TRBV20-1,CSGTGGRNEQFF,TGCAGTGGCACAGGTGGGAGAAATGAGCAGTTCTTC
TRBJ2-3,.,TRBD2,TRBV20-1,CSATGTTSTDTQYF,TGCAGTGCCACCGGGACTACATCAACAGATACGCAGTATTTT
TRBJ1-6,few,TRBD1,TRBV6-1,CASTPGGIVSPLHF,TGTGCCAGCACCCCAGGGGGAATCGTTTCACCCCTCCACTTT
TRBJ2-2,once,TRBD2,TRBV15,CATSRELAGGSGGTGELFF,TGTGCCACCAGCAGAGAACTAGCGGGAGGTTCGGGTGGGACCGGGGAGCTGTTTTTT
TRBJ1-2,.,TRBD1,TRBV6-1,CASSSGGQVNYGYTF,TGTGCCAGCAGCTCAGGGGGACAGGTCAACTATGGCTACACCTTC
TRBJ1-1,.,.,TRBV5-6,CASSWGRGAREAFF,TGTGCCAGCAGCTGGGGGAGGGGGGCCCGTGAAGCTTTCTTT
TRBJ2-1,.,.,TRBV20-1,CSARDPRSGNEQFF,TGCAGTGCTAGAGATCCCAGATCTGGGAATGAGCAGTTCTTC
TRBJ1-1,few,.,TRBV20-1,CSATGSMTANTEAFF,TGCAGTGCAACCGGGTCCATGACAGCGAACACTGAAGCTTTCTTT
TRBJ2-3,.,.,TRBV12-3/TRBV12-4,CASSPLSGLDTQYF,TGTGCCAGCAGCCCCCTCAGCGGTCTGGATACGCAGTATTTT
TRBJ1-5,medium-sized,TRBD1,TRBV27,CASSIDRGNQPQHF,TGTGCCAGCAGCATTGACAGGGGGAATCAGCCCCAGCATTTT
TRBJ2-3,.,.,TRBV2,CASRPGTDTDTQYF,TGTGCCAGCAGACCGGGAACAGACACAGATACGCAGTATTTT
TRBJ2-5,few,TRBD2,TRBV20-1,CSARGLGGETQYF,TGCAGTGCTCGAGGACTAGGCGGGGAGACCCAGTACTTC
TRBJ1-6,few,.,TRBV6-2/TRBV6-3,CASSLEHRGSPLHF,TGTGCCAGCAGTTTGGAACATAGGGGTTCACCCCTCCACTTT
TRBJ2-3,.,.,TRBV2,CASSRDRFTDTQYF,TGTGCCAGCAGTAGAGACAGGTTCACAGATACGCAGTATTTT
TRBJ2-3,.,.,TRBV20-1,CSASMGWTDTQYF,TGCAGTGCTAGTATGGGTTGGACAGATACGCAGTATTTT
TRBJ2-7,.,TRBD1,TRBV7-2,CASSWGQGKYEQYF,TGTGCCAGCAGCTGGGGACAGGGAAAATACGAGCAGTACTTC
TRBJ2-6,medium-sized,.,TRBV27,CASRAGANVLTF,TGTGCCAGCAGAGCTGGGGCCAACGTCCTGACTTTC
TRBJ1-1,.,TRBD1,TRBV6-1,CASSDMDRGFAFF,TGTGCCAGCAGTGATATGGACAGGGGTTTTGCTTTCTTT
TRBJ2-7,few,TRBD2,TRBV20-1,CSPLGLAGNEQYF,TGCAGCCCCCTCGGGCTAGCGGGAAACGAGCAGTACTTC
TRBJ1-2,few,.,TRBV7-2,CASSSPRRTDHGYTF,TGTGCCAGCAGCTCCCCCCGGAGAACCGACCACGGCTACACCTTC
TRBJ2-1,.,TRBD2,TRBV6-1,CASSEALGVAGGNEQFF,TGTGCCAGCAGTGAAGCGCTGGGGGTAGCGGGAGGCAATGAGCAGTTCTTC
TRBJ2-3,once,.,TRBV7-9,CASSLASLVGPRRTDTQYF,TGTGCCAGCAGCTTAGCCTCCTTGGTCGGGCCACGTAGGACAGATACGCAGTATTTT
TRBJ2-2,.,TRBD2,TRBV25-1,CASSDSGRDTGELFF,TGTGCCAGCAGTGATAGCGGGAGGGACACCGGGGAGCTGTTTTTT
TRBJ2-2,.,.,TRBV20-1,CSARDHTTGELFF,TGCAGTGCGCGGGACCACACGACTGGGGAGCTGTTTTTT
TRBJ1-6,.,TRBD1,TRBV10-3,CAISERVGTGQSPLHF,TGTGCCATCAGTGAGAGGGTGGGGACAGGACAATCACCCCTCCACTTT
TRBJ1-2,.,.,TRBV28,CASFRWQRDGYTF,TGTGCCAGTTTTCGCTGGCAGCGGGATGGCTACACCTTC
TRBJ1-2,.,.,TRBV28,CASSLGRGRLFGTF,TGTGCCAGCAGTTTAGGTCGGGGCCGCCTTTTCGGGACCTTC
TRBJ2-1,.,TRBD2,TRBV6-1,CASSHQRTSGRNEQFF,TGTGCCAGCAGCCACCAACGGACTAGCGGGAGGAATGAGCAGTTCTTC
TRBJ2-1,few,TRBD2,TRBV19,CASSIPLGLAGGPYEQFF,TGTGCCAGTAGTATCCCCCTGGGACTAGCGGGAGGGCCATATGAGCAGTTCTTC
TRBJ1-1,few,.,TRBV28,CASSQRQVNTEAFF,TGTGCCAGCAGTCAGCGACAGGTGAACACTGAAGCTTTCTTT
TRBJ2-7,few,TRBD2,TRBV7-9,CASSQTSGSYEQYF,TGTGCCAGCAGCCAGACTAGCGGGAGCTACGAGCAGTACTTC
TRBJ2-3,few,TRBD2,TRBV20-1,CSAPRTSPSTDTQYF,TGCAGTGCGCCAAGGACTAGCCCCTCCACAGATACGCAGTATTTT
TRBJ2-7,few,TRBD2,TRBV11-1,CASSLTSDYYEQYF,TGTGCCAGCAGCTTAACTAGCGATTACTACGAGCAGTACTTC
TRBJ2-7,few,.,TRBV20-1,CSARQGSFYEQYF,TGCAGTGCTAGACAGGGGAGTTTTTACGAGCAGTACTTC
TRBJ1-6,.,.,TRBV21-1,CASSKAPYRGDSPLHF,TGTGCCAGCAGCAAAGCCCCCTACAGGGGAGATTCACCCCTCCACTTT
TRBJ1-6,.,.,TRBV6-1,CASSPTLPDNSPLHF,TGTGCCAGCAGTCCCACTCTGCCCGATAATTCACCCCTCCACTTT
TRBJ2-7,few,.,TRBV20-1,CSASGSYEQYF,TGCAGTGCTAGCGGGTCCTACGAGCAGTACTTC
TRBJ2-1,.,.,TRBV10-3,CAISSDSNEQFF,TGTGCCATCAGTTCGGACAGCAATGAGCAGTTCTTC
TRBJ1-1,.,TRBD1,TRBV29-1,CSGRGQEFAEAFF,TGCAGCGGCCGGGGACAGGAGTTCGCCGAAGCTTTCTTT
TRBJ2-5,.,TRBD2,TRBV20-1,CSARDTGAGGPQETQYF,TGCAGTGCTAGAGATACGGGCGCGGGAGGGCCCCAAGAGACCCAGTACTTC
TRBJ1-2,few,.,TRBV20-1,CSARDPRGAGFNYGYTF,TGCAGTGCTAGAGATCCCCGGGGTGCAGGGTTCAACTATGGCTACACCTTC
TRBJ2-5,few,TRBD2,TRBV20-1,CSASVSSGRAGETQYF,TGCAGTGCTAGTGTTAGCAGCGGGAGGGCCGGGGAGACCCAGTACTTC
TRBJ2-3,once,TRBD1,TRBV7-6,CASSLGQGLDTQYF,TGTGCCAGCAGCTTAGGACAGGGCCTAGATACGCAGTATTTT
TRBJ2-3,.,TRBD2,TRBV20-1,CSATGPSGRSIDTQYF,TGCAGTGCTACCGGCCCTAGCGGGAGGAGCATAGATACGCAGTATTTT
TRBJ2-3,.,.,TRBV10-3,CAISSGDRDTQYF,TGTGCCATCAGTTCTGGGGATAGAGATACGCAGTATTTT
TRBJ2-3,.,.,TRBV24-1,CATSRPESTDTQYF,TGTGCCACCAGTAGGCCAGAAAGCACAGATACGCAGTATTTT
TRBJ2-3,.,TRBD2,TRBV20-1,CSASVPFQGGRALDADTQYF,TGCAGTGCTAGCGTCCCCTTTCAGGGCGGGAGGGCCTTGGACGCAGATACGCAGTATTTT